This T cell receptor beta chain is from a study of OX40 agonist ivuxolimab in advanced cancers. Study-level points and caveats: Both CD4+ and CD8+ T cell populations in blood had undergone clonal expansion by week 6 at 0.1 to 3.0 mg/kg.

The germline V and J ends were trimmed by 1 base and 3 bases, with 1 base remaining between them. The CDR3 extends over 12 amino acids. The germline gives CDR1 SGHTA, CDR2 FQGNSA. This table comes from immunoSEQ multiplex PCR, and its TCRdb copy is limited to in-frame clones, with some not included. This table holds fewer than 65,000 clones, over 80% found once. Remarks on this clone: Its antigen is as yet unknown. The same CDR3 can be traced to other DNA sequences in this sample.

The chain combines TRBV7-2 with TRBJ1-5; unclear D gene. This clonotype originated in an adult with an advanced solid tumor such as melanoma, head and neck, liver or kidney cancer. The sequences come from CD4+ or CD8+ T cells sorted from blood, collected in a trial of the OX40 agonist ivuxolimab. The CDR3 is CASSLDNQPQHF. Here the CDR3 DNA reads TGTGCCAGCAGCTTAGACAATCAGCCCCAGCATTTT.